What follows are 9 T cell receptor beta chains derived from one specimen sequenced in a study of blood T cells in healthy people across ages. PCR was performed a second time for roughly 7 to 12 cycles using a sample-barcoded 5' primer and a J-beta primer mix. TCRdb used MiXCR to reprocess the 5' RACE reads, holding one entry per CDR3 protein. The repertoire holds 900,000 to 950,000 distinct CDR3 sequences, around 29% seen once, with more than 8.5% in the top ten. This sample also belongs to another study, concerning T cells of mothers and their children.

The sequenced sample was blood. The receptor set was obtained from a woman in her thirties or forties in good health.

At least ten counts were recorded for this clonotype. The V and J genes are TRBV4-1 and TRBJ2-7, with 7 bases aligning to TRBD1. CDR1 MGHRA and CDR2 YSYEKL come from the germline V gene. This CDR3 is built from 16 residues. Unmatched junction bases numbered 14, after V lost 4 bases and J lost 5 bases. This CDR3 is CASSRQVTTGWDEQYF. The DNA for the CDR3 is TGCGCCAGCAGCCGGCAAGTTACGACAGGGTGGGACGAGCAGTACTTC.

V and J are TRBV27 and TRBJ2-2; unclear D gene. Looked up from germline, CDR1 is MNHEY and CDR2 is SMNVEV (reference sequence). CDR3 length: 13 residues. V was pared by 5 bases and J by 6 bases, with 10 bases between. The CDR3: CASSLLTSGELFF. As DNA, the CDR3 is TGTGCCAGCAGTCTCCTGACCTCCGGGGAGCTGTTTTTT.

This clonotype appeared many times. The chain is built from TRBV6-1 and TRBJ2-1, with D possibly called TRBD1 or TRBD2 (5 bases each). This CDR3 is built from 16 residues. Trimming stripped 1 base from V and 4 bases from J, with 14 bases between. Germline assignment: CDR1 MNHNS and CDR2 SASEGT. The CDR3 DNA reads as TGTGCCAGCAGTGAAGAGGGGACGATCGGGTACAATGAGCAGTTCTTC. This encodes CASSEEGTIGYNEQFF.

Only one count was recorded for this clonotype. A junction end diverges from the germline sequence, so it may reflect a read error. The chain has TRBV3-1 and TRBJ2-3; D possibly corresponds to TRBD1 (6 bases). The germline V gene encodes CDR1 LGHDT and CDR2 YNNKEL (reference sequence). CDR3 length equals 14 residues. In nucleotides, the CDR3 is TGTGCCAGCAATAGGGGACACTCCTCAAGTACGCGGTATTTT. This codes for CASNRGHSSSTRYF.

V usage is TRBV27 and J usage is TRBJ2-7, with 8 nucleotides matching TRBD1. Germline assignment: CDR1 MNHEY and CDR2 SMNVEV (reference sequence). The CDR3 length is 14 residues. V was pared by 5 bases and J by 10 bases, with 13 bases of the junction left unmatched. The CDR3 protein is CASSPGQGWETQYF. As DNA, the CDR3 is TGTGCCAGCAGTCCCGGACAGGGTTGGGAGACTCAGTACTTC.

This clonotype was counted once. Since a much larger clone is just one base distant, this may be a read error. The chain employs TRBV28 and TRBJ2-1; TRBD1 matches 11 bases. From germline, CDR1 is MDHEN and CDR2 SYDVKM. V was clipped by 6 bases and J by 13 bases; unmatched bases: 14. The CDR3 loop spans 15 amino acids. CDR3 nucleotides: TGTGCCAGCAGCTTCAGGACAGGGGGCGGTGAGACCCAGTTCTTC. Translating it yields CASSFRTGGGETQFF.

This chain connects TRBV12-3 or TRBV12-4 to TRBJ2-5, with 8 bases aligning to TRBD1. The J call is uncertain, as TRBJ2-7 better fits the DNA end. The CDR3 length is 14 residues. The CDR3 sequence is CASSPDRVTDEQYF. The CDR3 DNA reads as TGTGCCAGCAGTCCGGACAGGGTTACGGACGAGCAGTACTTC.

This clonotype has more than one count but fewer than ten. This chain joins TRBV20-1 and TRBJ2-1; 7 bases align to TRBD2. Per the germline V gene, CDR1 is DFQATT and CDR2 is SNEGSKA (reference sequence). This CDR3 is 14 amino acids long. The V gene end was trimmed by 4 bases and the J gene end by 6 bases; junction bases not matched to a gene: 9. In nucleotides, the CDR3 is TGCAGTGCTATCGGGGGGAAAGGGCCCAATGAGCAGTTCTTC. This translates into CSAIGGKGPNEQFF.

The V and J genes are TRBV20-1 and TRBJ1-5, with D possibly matching TRBD1 (5 bases). This CDR3 contains 16 residues. Looked up from germline, CDR1 is DFQATT and CDR2 is SNEGSKA (reference sequence). With 0 bases removed from V and 0 bases from J, the gap between germline ends came to 12 bases. This CDR3 reads CSARDGAGHSNQPQHF. CDR3 nucleotides: TGCAGTGCTAGAGACGGGGCAGGCCATAGCAATCAGCCCCAGCATTTT.